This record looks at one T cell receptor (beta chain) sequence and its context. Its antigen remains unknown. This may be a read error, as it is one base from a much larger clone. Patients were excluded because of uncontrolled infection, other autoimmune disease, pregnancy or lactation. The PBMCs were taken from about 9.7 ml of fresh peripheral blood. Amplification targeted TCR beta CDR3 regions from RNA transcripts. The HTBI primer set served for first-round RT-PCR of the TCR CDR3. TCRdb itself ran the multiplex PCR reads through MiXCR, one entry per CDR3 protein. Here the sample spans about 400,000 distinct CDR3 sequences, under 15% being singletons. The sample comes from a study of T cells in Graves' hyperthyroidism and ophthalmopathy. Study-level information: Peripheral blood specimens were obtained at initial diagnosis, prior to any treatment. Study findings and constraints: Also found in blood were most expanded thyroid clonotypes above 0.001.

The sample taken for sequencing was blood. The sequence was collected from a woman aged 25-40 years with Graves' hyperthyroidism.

The CDR3 region is CASSTGQGYEQFF. The DNA of the CDR3 is TGTGCCAGCAGCACCGGACAGGGCTATGAGCAGTTCTTC. The rearrangement joins TRBV7-8 to TRBJ2-1; 8 bases align to TRBD1. Trimming removed 5 bases from V and 8 bases from J; junction bases left unmatched: 5. The length of the CDR3 is 13 residues. CDR1 is SGHVS and CDR2 is FQNEAQ in the germline V gene.